This TCR beta chain was obtained from a study of blood T cells in healthy people across ages. The CDR3 contains 13 residues. Trimming cost V 3 bases and J 3 bases, with 5 bases left between them. This clonotype was seen ten or more times. A second PCR, run for about 6 to 11 cycles, used a sample-barcoded 5' primer plus a J-beta primer mix. TCRdb reanalysed the 5' RACE reads using MiXCR and keeps one entry per CDR3 protein. The data contain some 1.7 million distinct CDR3 sequences, roughly 30% of them singletons. The J gene is TRBJ2-2, the V gene TRBV12-3 or TRBV12-4; D unresolved. Material: blood. This clonotype was sampled from a woman aged 30 to 39 in good health. This CDR3 reads CASSLWDTGELFF. The CDR3 DNA sequence: TGTGCCAGCAGTTTGTGGGACACCGGGGAGCTGTTTTTT.